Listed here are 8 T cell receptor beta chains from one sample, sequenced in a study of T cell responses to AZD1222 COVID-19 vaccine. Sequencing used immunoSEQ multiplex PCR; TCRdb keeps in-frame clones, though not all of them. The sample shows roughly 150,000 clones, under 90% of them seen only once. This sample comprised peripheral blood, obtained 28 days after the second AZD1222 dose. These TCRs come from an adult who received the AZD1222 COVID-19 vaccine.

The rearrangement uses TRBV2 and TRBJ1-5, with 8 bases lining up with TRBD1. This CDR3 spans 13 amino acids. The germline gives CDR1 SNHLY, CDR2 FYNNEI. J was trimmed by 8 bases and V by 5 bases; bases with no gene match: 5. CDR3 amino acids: CASSKDREEPQHF. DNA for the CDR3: TGTGCCAGCAGTAAGGACAGGGAAGAGCCCCAGCATTTT.

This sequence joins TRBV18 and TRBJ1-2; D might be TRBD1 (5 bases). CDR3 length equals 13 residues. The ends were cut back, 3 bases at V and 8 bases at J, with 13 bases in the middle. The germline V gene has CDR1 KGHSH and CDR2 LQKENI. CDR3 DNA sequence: TGTGCCAGCTCACCGAACAAAGGGGACGGCTACACCTTC. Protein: CASSPNKGDGYTF.

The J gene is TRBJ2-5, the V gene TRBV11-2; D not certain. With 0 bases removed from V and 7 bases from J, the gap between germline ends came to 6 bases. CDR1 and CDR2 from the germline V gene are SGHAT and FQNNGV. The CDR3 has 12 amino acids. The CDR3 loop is CASSLDLRTQYF. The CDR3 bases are TGTGCCAGCAGCTTAGATCTGAGGACCCAGTACTTC. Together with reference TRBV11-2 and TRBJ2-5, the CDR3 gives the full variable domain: EAGVAQSPRYKIIEKRQSVAFWCNPISGHATLYWYQQILGQGPKLLIQFQNNGVVDDSQLPKDRFSAERLKGVDSTLKIQPAKLEDSAVYLCASSLDLRTQYFGPGTRLLVL.

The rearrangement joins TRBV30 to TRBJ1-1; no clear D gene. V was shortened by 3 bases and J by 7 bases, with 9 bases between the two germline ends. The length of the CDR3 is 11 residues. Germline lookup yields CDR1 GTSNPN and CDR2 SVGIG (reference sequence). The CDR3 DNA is TGTGCCTGGAGCCGGCAGCTTGAAGCTTTCTTT. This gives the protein CAWSRQLEAFF.

CDR3 DNA: TGTGCCAGCTCACCCGGGACCGTCTCCTACGAGCAGTACTTC. Protein: CASSPGTVSYEQYF. The rearrangement joins TRBV18 to TRBJ2-7; the D gene could be TRBD1 or TRBD2 (5 bases each). V lost 3 bases and J 0 bases, leaving 9 bases between the germline ends. The CDR3 is 14 amino acids. Germline CDR1 is KGHSH and CDR2 is LQKENI. Together with reference TRBV18 and TRBJ2-7, the CDR3 gives the full variable domain: NAGVMQNPRHLVRRRGQEARLRCSPMKGHSHVYWYRQLPEEGLKFMVYLQKENIIDESGMPKERFSAEFPKEGPSILRIQQVVRGDSAAYFCASSPGTVSYEQYFGPGTRLTVT.

The CDR3 protein is CASSIIPGTGDEKLFF. In DNA form, the CDR3 reads TGTGCCAGTAGTATAATCCCCGGGACAGGGGATGAAAAACTGTTTTTT. This chain connects TRBV19 to TRBJ1-4; TRBD1 aligns across 10 bases. Unmatched junction bases numbered 6, after V lost 2 bases and J lost 6 bases. The length of the CDR3 is 16 residues. CDR1 is LNHDA and CDR2 is SQIVND in the germline V gene (reference sequence).

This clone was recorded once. The chain's CDR3 is CASSPSSGAQETQYF. DNA for the CDR3: TGTGCCAGCAGCCCCTCTAGCGGGGCTCAAGAGACCCAGTACTTC. The chain couples TRBV7-6 to TRBJ2-5; 9 positions match TRBD2. CDR1 and CDR2 (germline): SGHVS, FNYEAQ. The CDR3 contains 15 residues. J was trimmed by 2 bases and V by 5 bases; bases with no gene match: 6.

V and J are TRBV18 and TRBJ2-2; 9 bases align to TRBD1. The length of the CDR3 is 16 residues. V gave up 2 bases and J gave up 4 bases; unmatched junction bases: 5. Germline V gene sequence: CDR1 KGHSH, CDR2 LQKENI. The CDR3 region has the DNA TGTGCCAGCTCACCAAAGGGGACAGGGCCCACCGGGGAGCTGTTTTTT. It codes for CASSPKGTGPTGELFF.